Following are 7 T cell receptor beta chains from one sample sequenced in a study of cytomegalovirus exposure and HLA in healthy donors. Use of 60 Vbeta and 13 Jbeta primers characterized the PCR. Measured with immunoSEQ multiplex PCR; TCRdb has only the in-frame clones, and not every one. The sample has 200,000 or so clones; over 65% are singletons. The sequenced sample was PBMCs. These receptors were taken from a boy aged 2-15 years in good health and CMV-seronegative.

V and J are TRBV19 and TRBJ2-1, with 8 bases that match TRBD2. Germline V lookup: CDR1 LNHDA, CDR2 SQIVND (reference sequence). The CDR3 consists of 16 residues. J was trimmed by 8 bases and V by 5 bases; bases with no gene match: 14. CDR3 protein: CASSAYGSGVAYEQFF. CDR3 DNA: TGTGCCAGTAGTGCCTATGGTAGCGGGGTTGCCTATGAGCAGTTCTTC.

This clone was detected a few times. This rearrangement joins TRBV5-1 to TRBJ2-3, with 10 nucleotides matching TRBD2. The CDR3 is 17 amino acids. The germline V gene encodes CDR1 SGHRS and CDR2 YFSETQ. V was pared by 1 base and J by 5 bases, with 10 bases of the junction left unmatched. The CDR3 DNA is TGCGCCAGCAGCTTGACGGTCGCTAGCGGGGGTGGAGATACGCAGTATTTT. This codes for CASSLTVASGGGDTQYF. The full variable domain, completed using reference TRBV5-1 and TRBJ2-3, is KAGVTQTPRYLIKTRGQQVTLSCSPISGHRSVSWYQQTPGQGLQFLFEYFSETQRNKGNFPGRFSGRQFSNSRSEMNVSTLELGDSALYLCASSLTVASGGGDTQYFGPGTRLTVL.

This chain links TRBV6-1 with TRBJ1-1; tentative D call: TRBD1 (6 bases). Between the trimmed V and J ends, which lost 6 bases and 1 base, there was a span of 12 bases. The V gene's germline CDR1 is MNHNS and CDR2 SASEGT. The CDR3 has 14 residues. The CDR3 bases are TGTGCCAGCAGGGTTGGGACACCGAACACTGAAGCTTTCTTT. Translation: CASRVGTPNTEAFF.

To note about this clone: This specimen includes other DNA sequences encoding the same CDR3. This chain uses TRBV15 with TRBJ1-4, with 9 bases matching TRBD1. Germline V lookup: CDR1 LNHNV, CDR2 YYDKDF (reference sequence). The CDR3 contains 16 residues. V shed 3 bases, J shed 7 bases, and the junction held 9 bases outside the gene matches. The CDR3 is CATSSVQPGQGEKLFF. CDR3 bases: TGTGCCACCAGCAGCGTTCAACCGGGACAGGGTGAAAAACTGTTTTTT.

The rearrangement uses TRBV18 and TRBJ1-1; perhaps TRBD1 as D (5 bases). This CDR3 spans 17 amino acids. CDR1 and CDR2 from the germline V gene are KGHSH and LQKENI. Trimming took off 4 bases at V and 2 bases at J, with 20 bases between the two ends. The CDR3 DNA sequence: TGTGCCAGCTCACTACGTCGCATAGGACACAACAACACTGAAGCTTTCTTT. As protein: CASSLRRIGHNNTEAFF.

Concerning this clone: The sample contains more than one DNA sequence encoding this CDR3. The V gene is TRBV15, the J gene TRBJ1-6; the D is unclear. Deletions cut 3 bases from V and 10 bases from J, with 13 bases between. Germline V gene data show CDR1 as LNHNV and CDR2 as YYDKDF (reference sequence). The CDR3 length is 14 residues. This chain's CDR3 is CATSRGGAVSPLHF. For the CDR3, the DNA is TGTGCCACCAGCAGGGGAGGAGCAGTCTCACCCCTCCACTTT. Combining the CDR3 with reference TRBV15 and TRBJ1-6 gives the whole variable domain DAMVIQNPRYQVTQFGKPVTLSCSQTLNHNVMYWYQQKSSQAPKLLFHYYDKDFNNEADTPDNFQSRRPNTSFCFLDIRSPGLGDTAMYLCATSRGGAVSPLHFGNGTRLTVT.

The chain recombines TRBV4-2 with TRBJ1-4; no clear D. CDR3 size: 16 residues. V shed 2 bases and J shed 0 bases, with 10 bases lying between them. Germline-derived CDR1 and CDR2 are LGHNA and YNFKEQ. CDR3 protein: CASSQSRSATNEKLFF. The DNA for the CDR3 is TGTGCCAGCAGCCAAAGCCGGAGCGCAACTAATGAAAAACTGTTTTTT.